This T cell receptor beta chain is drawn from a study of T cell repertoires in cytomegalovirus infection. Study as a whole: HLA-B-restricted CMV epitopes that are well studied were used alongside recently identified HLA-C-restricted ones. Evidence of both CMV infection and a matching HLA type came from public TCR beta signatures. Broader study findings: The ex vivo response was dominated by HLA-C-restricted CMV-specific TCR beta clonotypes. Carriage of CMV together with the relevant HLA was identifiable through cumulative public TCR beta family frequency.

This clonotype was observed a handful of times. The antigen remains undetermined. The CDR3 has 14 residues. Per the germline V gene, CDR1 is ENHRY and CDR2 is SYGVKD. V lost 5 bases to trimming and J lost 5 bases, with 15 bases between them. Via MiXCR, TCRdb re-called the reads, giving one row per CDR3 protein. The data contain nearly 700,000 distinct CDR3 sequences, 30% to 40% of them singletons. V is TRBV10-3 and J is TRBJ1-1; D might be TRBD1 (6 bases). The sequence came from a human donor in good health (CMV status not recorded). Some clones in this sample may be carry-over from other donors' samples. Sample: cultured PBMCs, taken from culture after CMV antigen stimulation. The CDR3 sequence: CAISIRGASTEAFF. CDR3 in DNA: TGTGCCATCAGTATCCGGGGGGCTTCTACTGAAGCTTTCTTT.